This T cell receptor (beta chain) was identified during a study of blood T cell repertoires in COVID-19. Study-level background: The United States, Italy and Spain were the sources of the acute and convalescent COVID-19 samples. From T cells, B-cell-depleted T cells, or PBMCs came the material, which was cDNA or gDNA.

The V segment lost 0 bases and the J segment 1 base; nucleotides outside the gene matches: 2. Germline lookup yields CDR1 SGHNT and CDR2 YYREEE (reference sequence). This CDR3 contains 17 residues. In the original workflow: Amplification of reference gene primers was used by the study to estimate nucleated cell counts. Sequencing was performed with immunoSEQ multiplex PCR; in TCRdb, only in-frame clones are kept and a portion is missing. V and J calls and clone size are given by that table; D and trimming were obtained from the DNA. The sample has about 360,000 clones, about 87% seen once; the top ten hold around 2.9%.

The receptor was isolated from a human donor in a cohort sampled during active COVID-19. The chain uses TRBV5-4 and TRBJ2-1; 12 nucleotides line up with TRBD1. Sequenced input: peripheral blood. The CDR3 here is CASSLGGQGASYNEQFF. CDR3 DNA: TGTGCCAGCAGCTTGGGGGGACAGGGGGCATCCTACAATGAGCAGTTCTTC.